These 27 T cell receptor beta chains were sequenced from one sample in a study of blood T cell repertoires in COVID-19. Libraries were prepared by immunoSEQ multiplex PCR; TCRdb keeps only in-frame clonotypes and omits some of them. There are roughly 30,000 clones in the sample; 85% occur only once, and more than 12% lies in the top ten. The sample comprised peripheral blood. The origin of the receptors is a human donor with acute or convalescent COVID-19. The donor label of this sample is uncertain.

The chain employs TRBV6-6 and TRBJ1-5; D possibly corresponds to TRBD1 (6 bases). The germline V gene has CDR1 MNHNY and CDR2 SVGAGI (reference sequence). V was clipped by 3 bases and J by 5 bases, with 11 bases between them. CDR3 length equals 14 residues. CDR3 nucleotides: TGTGCCAGCAGTTATCAGCACAGGGATCAGCCCCAGCATTTT. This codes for CASSYQHRDQPQHF.

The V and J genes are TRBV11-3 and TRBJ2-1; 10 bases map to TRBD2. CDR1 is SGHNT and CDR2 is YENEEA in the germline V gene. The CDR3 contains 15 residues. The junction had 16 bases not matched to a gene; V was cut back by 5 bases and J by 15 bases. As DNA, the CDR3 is TGTGCCAGCAGCCCCTGGGACCCTAGCGGGGGCCTATCGTTCTTC. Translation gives CASSPWDPSGGLSFF.

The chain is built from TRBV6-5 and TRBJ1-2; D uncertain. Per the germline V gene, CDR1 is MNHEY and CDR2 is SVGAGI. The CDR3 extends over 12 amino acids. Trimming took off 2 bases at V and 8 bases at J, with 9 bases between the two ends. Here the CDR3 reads CASSYEGGGYTF. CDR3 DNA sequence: TGTGCCAGCAGTTACGAGGGTGGGGGCTACACCTTC.

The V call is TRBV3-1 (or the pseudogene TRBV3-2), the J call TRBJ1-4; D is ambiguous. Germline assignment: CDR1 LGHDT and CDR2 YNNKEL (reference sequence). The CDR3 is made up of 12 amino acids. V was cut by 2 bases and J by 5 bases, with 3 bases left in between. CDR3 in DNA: TGTGCCAGCAGCCAAAGCAATGAAAAACTGTTTTTT. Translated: CASSQSNEKLFF.

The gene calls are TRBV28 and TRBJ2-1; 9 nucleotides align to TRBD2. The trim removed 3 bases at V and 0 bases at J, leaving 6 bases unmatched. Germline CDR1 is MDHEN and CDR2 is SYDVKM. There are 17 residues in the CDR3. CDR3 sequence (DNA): TGTGCCAGCAGTTTGTCTAGCGGGGCGAGCTCCTACAATGAGCAGTTCTTC. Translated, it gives CASSLSSGASSYNEQFF.

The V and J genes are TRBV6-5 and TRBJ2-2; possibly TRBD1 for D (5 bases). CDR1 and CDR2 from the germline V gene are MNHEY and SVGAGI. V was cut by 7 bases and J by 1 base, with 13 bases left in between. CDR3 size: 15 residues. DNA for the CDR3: TGTGCCAGCATCCCCGGACACGGGAACACCGGGGAGCTGTTTTTT. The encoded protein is CASIPGHGNTGELFF.

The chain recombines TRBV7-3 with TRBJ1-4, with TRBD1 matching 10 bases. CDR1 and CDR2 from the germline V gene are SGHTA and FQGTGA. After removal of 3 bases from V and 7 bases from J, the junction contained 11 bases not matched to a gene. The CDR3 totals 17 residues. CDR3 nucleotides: TGTGCCAGCAGCTTGAGACAGGGGGCGCGTTTTGGTGAAAAACTGTTTTTT. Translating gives CASSLRQGARFGEKLFF. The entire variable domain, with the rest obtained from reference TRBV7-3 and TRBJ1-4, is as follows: GAGVSQTPSNKVTEKGKYVELRCDPISGHTALYWYRQSLGQGPEFLIYFQGTGAADDSGLPNDRFFAVRPEGSVSTLKIQRTERGDSAVYLCASSLRQGARFGEKLFFGSGTQLSVL.

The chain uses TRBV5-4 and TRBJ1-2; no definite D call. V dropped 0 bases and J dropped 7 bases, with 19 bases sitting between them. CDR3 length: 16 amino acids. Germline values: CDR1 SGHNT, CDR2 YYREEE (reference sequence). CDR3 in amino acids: CASSLARGIDGAGYTF. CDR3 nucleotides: TGTGCCAGCAGCTTGGCCCGAGGGATTGATGGTGCTGGCTACACCTTC.

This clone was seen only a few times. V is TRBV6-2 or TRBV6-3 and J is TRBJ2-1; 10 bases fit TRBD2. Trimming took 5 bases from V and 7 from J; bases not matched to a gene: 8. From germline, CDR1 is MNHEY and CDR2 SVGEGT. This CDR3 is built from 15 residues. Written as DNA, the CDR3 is TGTGCCAGCAGTCCGGGGCTAGCGGGAGTGAATGAGCAGTTCTTC. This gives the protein CASSPGLAGVNEQFF.

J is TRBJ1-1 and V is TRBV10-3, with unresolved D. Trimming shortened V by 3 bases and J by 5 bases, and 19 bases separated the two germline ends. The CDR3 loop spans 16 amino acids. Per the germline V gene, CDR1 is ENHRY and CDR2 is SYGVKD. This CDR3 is CAISDPGRRGRTEAFF. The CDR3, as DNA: TGTGCCATCAGTGACCCGGGAAGGAGAGGTCGGACTGAAGCTTTCTTT.

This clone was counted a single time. The CDR3 DNA sequence: TGCAGTGCTAGTGAGAGGGTTTTAGATAATTCACCCCTCCACTTT. It specifies CSASERVLDNSPLHF. The chain uses TRBV20-1 and TRBJ1-6; D is undetermined. The CDR3 has 15 amino acids. The germline V and J ends were trimmed by 3 bases and 5 bases, with 14 bases remaining between them. Germline V gives CDR1 DFQATT, CDR2 SNEGSKA (reference sequence).

CDR3 loop: CASSYSDRANYGYTF. CDR3 DNA sequence: TGTGCCAGCAGTTACTCGGACAGGGCTAACTATGGCTACACCTTC. The V gene is TRBV6-5, the J gene TRBJ1-2; 8 bases map to TRBD1. This CDR3 spans 15 amino acids. Germline V gene data show CDR1 as MNHEY and CDR2 as SVGAGI. The V gene end was trimmed by 0 bases and the J gene end by 0 bases; junction bases not matched to a gene: 0.

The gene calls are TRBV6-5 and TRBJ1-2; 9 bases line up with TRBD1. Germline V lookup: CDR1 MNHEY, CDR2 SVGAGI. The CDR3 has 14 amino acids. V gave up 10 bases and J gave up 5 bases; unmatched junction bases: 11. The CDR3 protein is CAILRQGGIYGYTF. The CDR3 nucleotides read TGTGCCATCCTCAGACAGGGGGGAATTTATGGCTACACCTTC.

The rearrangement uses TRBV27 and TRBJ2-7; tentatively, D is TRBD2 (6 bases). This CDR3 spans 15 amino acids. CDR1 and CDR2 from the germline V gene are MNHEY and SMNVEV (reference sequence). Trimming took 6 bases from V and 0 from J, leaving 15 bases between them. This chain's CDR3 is CASRFSRESSYEQYF. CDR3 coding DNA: TGTGCCAGCAGATTCTCCCGGGAGAGCTCCTACGAGCAGTACTTC.

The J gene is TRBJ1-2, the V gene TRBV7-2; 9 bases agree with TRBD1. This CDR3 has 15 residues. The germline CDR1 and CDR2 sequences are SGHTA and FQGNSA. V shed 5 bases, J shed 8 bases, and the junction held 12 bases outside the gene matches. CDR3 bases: TGTGCCAGCAGCACCAGACAGGGGGGTCGGTACGGCTACACCTTC. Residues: CASSTRQGGRYGYTF.

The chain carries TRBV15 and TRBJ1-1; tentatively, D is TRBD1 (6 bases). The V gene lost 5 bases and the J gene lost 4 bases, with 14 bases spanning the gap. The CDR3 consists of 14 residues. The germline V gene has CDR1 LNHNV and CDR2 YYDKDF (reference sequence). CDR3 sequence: CATSHTGSGTEAFF. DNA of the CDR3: TGTGCCACCAGCCATACAGGGTCCGGCACTGAAGCTTTCTTT. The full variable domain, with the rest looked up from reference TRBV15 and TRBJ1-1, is DAMVIQNPRYQVTQFGKPVTLSCSQTLNHNVMYWYQQKSSQAPKLLFHYYDKDFNNEADTPDNFQSRRPNTSFCFLDIRSPGLGDTAMYLCATSHTGSGTEAFFGQGTRLTVV.

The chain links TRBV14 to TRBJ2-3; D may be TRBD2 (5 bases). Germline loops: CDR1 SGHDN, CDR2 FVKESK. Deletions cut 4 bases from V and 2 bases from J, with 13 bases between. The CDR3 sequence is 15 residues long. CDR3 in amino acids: CASSLGASDTDTQYF. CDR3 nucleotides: TGTGCCAGCAGCCTGGGAGCAAGCGACACAGATACGCAGTATTTT. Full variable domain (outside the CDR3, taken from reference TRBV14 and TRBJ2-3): EAGVTQFPSHSVIEKGQTVTLRCDPISGHDNLYWYRRVMGKEIKFLLHFVKESKQDESGMPNNRFLAERTGGTYSTLKVQPAELEDSGVYFCASSLGASDTDTQYFGPGTRLTVL.

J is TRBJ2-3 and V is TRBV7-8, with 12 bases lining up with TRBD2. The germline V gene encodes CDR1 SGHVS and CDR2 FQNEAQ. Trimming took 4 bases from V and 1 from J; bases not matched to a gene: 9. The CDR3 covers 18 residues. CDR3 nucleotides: TGTGCCAGCAGCTCATGGACTAGCGGGAATGTGGGCACAGATACGCAGTATTTT. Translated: CASSSWTSGNVGTDTQYF.

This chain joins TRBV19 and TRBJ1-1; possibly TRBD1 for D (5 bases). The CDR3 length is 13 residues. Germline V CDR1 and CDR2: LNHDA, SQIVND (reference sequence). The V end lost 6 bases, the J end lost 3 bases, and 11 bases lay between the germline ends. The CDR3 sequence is CASRLTVYTEAFF. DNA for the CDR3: TGTGCCAGTAGGCTGACAGTCTACACTGAAGCTTTCTTT. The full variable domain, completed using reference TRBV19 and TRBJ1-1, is DGGITQSPKYLFRKEGQNVTLSCEQNLNHDAMYWYRQDPGQGLRLIYYSQIVNDFQKGDIAEGYSVSREKKESFPLTVTSAQKNPTAFYLCASRLTVYTEAFFGQGTRLTVV.

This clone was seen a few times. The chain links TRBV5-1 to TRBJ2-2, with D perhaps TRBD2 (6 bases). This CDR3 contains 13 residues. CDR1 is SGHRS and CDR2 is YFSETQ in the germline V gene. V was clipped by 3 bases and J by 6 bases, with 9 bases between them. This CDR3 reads CASSWTTSGELFF. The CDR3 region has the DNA TGCGCCAGCAGCTGGACTACATCCGGGGAGCTGTTTTTT. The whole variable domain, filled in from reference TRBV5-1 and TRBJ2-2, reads KAGVTQTPRYLIKTRGQQVTLSCSPISGHRSVSWYQQTPGQGLQFLFEYFSETQRNKGNFPGRFSGRQFSNSRSEMNVSTLELGDSALYLCASSWTTSGELFFGEGSRLTVL.

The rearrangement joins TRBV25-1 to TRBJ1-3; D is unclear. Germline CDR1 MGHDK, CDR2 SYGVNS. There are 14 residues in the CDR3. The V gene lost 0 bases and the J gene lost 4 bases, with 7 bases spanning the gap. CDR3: CASSEYYSGNTIYF. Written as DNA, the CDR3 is TGTGCCAGCAGTGAATACTACAGCGGAAACACCATATATTTT.

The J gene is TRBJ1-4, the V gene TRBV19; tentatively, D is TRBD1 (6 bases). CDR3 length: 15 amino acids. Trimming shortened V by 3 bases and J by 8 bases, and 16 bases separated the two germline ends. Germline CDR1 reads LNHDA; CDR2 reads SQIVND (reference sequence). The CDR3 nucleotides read TGTGCCAGTAGTATCGGGGGGGCGTCTTGGGAAAAACTGTTTTTT. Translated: CASSIGGASWEKLFF.

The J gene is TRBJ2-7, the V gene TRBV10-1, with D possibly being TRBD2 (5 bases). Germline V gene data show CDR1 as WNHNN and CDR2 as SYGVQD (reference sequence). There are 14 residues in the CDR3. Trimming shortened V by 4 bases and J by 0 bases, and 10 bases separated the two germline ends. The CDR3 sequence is CASSGSGTSYEQYF. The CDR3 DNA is TGCGCCAGCAGTGGGAGCGGTACCTCCTACGAGCAGTACTTC.

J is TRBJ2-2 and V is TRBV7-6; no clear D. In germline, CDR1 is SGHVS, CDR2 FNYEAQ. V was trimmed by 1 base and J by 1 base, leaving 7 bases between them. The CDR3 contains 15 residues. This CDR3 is CASSLEAGNTGELFF. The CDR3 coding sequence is TGTGCCAGCAGCTTAGAGGCAGGGAACACCGGGGAGCTGTTTTTT.

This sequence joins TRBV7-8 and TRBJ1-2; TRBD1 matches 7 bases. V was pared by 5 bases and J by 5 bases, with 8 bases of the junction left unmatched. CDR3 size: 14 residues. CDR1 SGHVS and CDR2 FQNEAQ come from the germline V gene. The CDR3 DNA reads TGTGCCAGCAGCCATACAGGGGTGCGGTATGGCTACACCTTC. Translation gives CASSHTGVRYGYTF.

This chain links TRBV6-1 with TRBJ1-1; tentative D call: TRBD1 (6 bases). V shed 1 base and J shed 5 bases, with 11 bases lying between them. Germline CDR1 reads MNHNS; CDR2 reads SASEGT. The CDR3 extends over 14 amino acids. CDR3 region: CASSEEQGWTEAFF. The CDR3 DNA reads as TGTGCCAGCAGTGAAGAACAGGGATGGACTGAAGCTTTCTTT.

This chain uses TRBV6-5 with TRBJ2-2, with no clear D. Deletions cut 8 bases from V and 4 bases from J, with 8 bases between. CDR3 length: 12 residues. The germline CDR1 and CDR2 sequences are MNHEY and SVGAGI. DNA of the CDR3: TGTGCCAGCGACTTGGGCACCGGGGAGCTGTTTTTT. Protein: CASDLGTGELFF.